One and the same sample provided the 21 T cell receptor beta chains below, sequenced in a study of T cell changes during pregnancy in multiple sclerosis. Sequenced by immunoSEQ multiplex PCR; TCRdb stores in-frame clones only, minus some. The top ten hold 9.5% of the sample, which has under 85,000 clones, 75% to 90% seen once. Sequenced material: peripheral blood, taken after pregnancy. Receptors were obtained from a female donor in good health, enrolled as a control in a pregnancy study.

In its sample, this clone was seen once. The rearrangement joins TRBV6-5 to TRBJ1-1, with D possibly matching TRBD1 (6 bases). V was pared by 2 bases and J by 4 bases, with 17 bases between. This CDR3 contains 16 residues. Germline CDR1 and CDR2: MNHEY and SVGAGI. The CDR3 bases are TGTGCCAGCAGTTACCTGATGCCCGGACAGATCACTGAAGCTTTCTTT. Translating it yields CASSYLMPGQITEAFF.

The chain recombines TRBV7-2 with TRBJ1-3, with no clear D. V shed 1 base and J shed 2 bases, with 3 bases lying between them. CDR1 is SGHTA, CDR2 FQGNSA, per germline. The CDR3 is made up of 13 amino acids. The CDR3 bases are TGTGCCAGCAGCTTAGTCGCTGGAAACACCATATATTTT. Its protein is CASSLVAGNTIYF. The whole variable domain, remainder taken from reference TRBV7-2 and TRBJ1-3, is GAGVSQSPSNKVTEKGKDVELRCDPISGHTALYWYRQSLGQGLEFLIYFQGNSAPDKSGLPSDRFSAERTGGSVSTLTIQRTQQEDSAVYLCASSLVAGNTIYFGEGSWLTVV.

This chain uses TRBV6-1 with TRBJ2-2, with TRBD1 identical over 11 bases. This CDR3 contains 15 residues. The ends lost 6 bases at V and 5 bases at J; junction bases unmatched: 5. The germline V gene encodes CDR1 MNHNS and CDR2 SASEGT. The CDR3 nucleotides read TGTGCCAGCAGAACCGGGACAGGGGGAACCGGGGAGCTGTTTTTT. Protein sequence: CASRTGTGGTGELFF.

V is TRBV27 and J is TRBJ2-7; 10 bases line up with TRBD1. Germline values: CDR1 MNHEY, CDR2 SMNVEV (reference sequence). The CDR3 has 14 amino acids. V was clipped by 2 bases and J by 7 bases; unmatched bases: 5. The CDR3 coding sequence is TGTGCCAGCAGTTTAGGGACAGGGGTAGGTGAGCAGTACTTC. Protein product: CASSLGTGVGEQYF.

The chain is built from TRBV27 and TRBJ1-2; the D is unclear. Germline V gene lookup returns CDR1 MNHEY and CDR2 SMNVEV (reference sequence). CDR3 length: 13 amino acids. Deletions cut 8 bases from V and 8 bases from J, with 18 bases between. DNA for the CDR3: TGTGCCAGCGGGCCCGGCAGGTATCGCGGCTACACCTTC. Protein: CASGPGRYRGYTF.

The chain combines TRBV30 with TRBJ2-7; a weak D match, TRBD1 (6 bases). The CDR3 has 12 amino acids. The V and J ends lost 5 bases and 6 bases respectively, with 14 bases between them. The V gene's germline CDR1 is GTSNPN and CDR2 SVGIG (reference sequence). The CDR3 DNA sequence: TGTGCCTGGGGTTTCGGGACATCCGAGCAGTACTTC. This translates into CAWGFGTSEQYF.

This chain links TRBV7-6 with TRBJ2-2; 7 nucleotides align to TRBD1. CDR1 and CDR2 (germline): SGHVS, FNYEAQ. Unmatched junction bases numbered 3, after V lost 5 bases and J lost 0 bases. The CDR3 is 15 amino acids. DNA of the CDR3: TGTGCCAGCAGCCTGGGACAGTCGAACACCGGGGAGCTGTTTTTT. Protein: CASSLGQSNTGELFF. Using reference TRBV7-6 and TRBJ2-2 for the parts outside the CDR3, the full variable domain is GAGVSQSPRYKVTKRGQDVALRCDPISGHVSLYWYRQALGQGPEFLTYFNYEAQQDKSGLPNDRFSAERPEGSISTLTIQRTEQRDSAMYRCASSLGQSNTGELFFGEGSRLTVL.

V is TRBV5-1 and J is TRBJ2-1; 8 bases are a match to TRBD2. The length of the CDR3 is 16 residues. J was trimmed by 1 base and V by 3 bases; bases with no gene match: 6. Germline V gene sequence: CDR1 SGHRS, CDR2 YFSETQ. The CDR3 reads CASSWGASGSYNEQFF. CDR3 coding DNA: TGCGCCAGCAGCTGGGGGGCTAGCGGGTCCTACAATGAGCAGTTCTTC.

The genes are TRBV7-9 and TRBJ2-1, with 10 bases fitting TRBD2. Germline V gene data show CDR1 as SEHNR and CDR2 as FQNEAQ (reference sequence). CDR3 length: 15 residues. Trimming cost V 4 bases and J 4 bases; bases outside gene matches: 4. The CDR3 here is CASSSGTSEYNEQFF. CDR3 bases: TGTGCCAGCAGCTCCGGGACTAGCGAATACAATGAGCAGTTCTTC.

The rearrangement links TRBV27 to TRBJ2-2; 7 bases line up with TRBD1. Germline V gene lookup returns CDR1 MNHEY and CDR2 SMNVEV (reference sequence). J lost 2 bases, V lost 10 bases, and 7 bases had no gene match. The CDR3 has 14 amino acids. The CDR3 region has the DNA TGTGCCACCCGGGACAGACCAAACACCGGGGAGCTGTTTTTT. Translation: CATRDRPNTGELFF.

The CDR3 spells CASSVDVAGGNNEQFF. CDR3 nucleotide sequence: TGTGCCAGCAGCGTAGACGTAGCGGGGGGGAACAATGAGCAGTTCTTC. The genes are TRBV9 and TRBJ2-1; TRBD2 aligns across 11 bases. CDR1 is SGDLS and CDR2 is YYNGEE in the germline V gene. The CDR3 sequence is 16 residues long. The V and J ends lost 0 bases and 5 bases, in that order; junction bases with no gene match: 4.

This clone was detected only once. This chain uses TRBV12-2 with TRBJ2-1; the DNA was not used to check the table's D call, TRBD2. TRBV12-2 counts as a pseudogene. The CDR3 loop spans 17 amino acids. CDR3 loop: CASRLGGTSGGHNEQFF. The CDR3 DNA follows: TGTGCAAGTCGCTTAGGAGGGACTAGCGGGGGACACAATGAGCAGTTCTTC.

CDR3 bases: TGTGCCTGGAGCGCCTCCCCGGGGGGCCAGCCCCAGCATTTT. It specifies CAWSASPGGQPQHF. This chain links TRBV30 with TRBJ1-5; TRBD1 is a possible D gene (6 bases). The CDR3 has 14 amino acids. The V and J ends lost 3 bases and 7 bases respectively, with 16 bases between them. Germline CDR1 and CDR2: GTSNPN and SVGIG (reference sequence).

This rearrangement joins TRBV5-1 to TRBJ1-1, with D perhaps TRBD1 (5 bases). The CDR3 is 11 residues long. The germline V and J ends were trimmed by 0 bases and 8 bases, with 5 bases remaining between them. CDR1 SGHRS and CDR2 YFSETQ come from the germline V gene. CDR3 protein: CASSLDREAFF. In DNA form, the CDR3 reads TGCGCCAGCAGCTTGGACAGGGAAGCTTTCTTT. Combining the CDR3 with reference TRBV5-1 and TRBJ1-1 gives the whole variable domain KAGVTQTPRYLIKTRGQQVTLSCSPISGHRSVSWYQQTPGQGLQFLFEYFSETQRNKGNFPGRFSGRQFSNSRSEMNVSTLELGDSALYLCASSLDREAFFGQGTRLTVV.

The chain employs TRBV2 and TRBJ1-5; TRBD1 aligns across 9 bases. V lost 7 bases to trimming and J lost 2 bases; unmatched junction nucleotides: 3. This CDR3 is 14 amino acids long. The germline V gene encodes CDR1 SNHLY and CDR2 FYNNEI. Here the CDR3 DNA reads TGTGCCAGCACCAGGGACAGGGGCAATCAGCCCCAGCATTTT. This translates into CASTRDRGNQPQHF.

CDR3 bases: TGCGCCAGCAGCCCGTCTGGAAACACCATATATTTT. This sequence encodes CASSPSGNTIYF. The chain employs TRBV5-1 and TRBJ1-3; D call uncertain. From germline, CDR1 is SGHRS and CDR2 YFSETQ. The V end was cut by 4 bases, the J end by 1 base, with 3 bases between. CDR3 length equals 12 residues.

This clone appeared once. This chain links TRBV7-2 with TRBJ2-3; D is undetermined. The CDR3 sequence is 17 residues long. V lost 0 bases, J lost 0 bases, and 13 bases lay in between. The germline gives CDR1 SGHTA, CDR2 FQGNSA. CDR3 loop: CASSLARFLGSTDTQYF. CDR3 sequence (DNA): TGTGCCAGCAGCTTAGCGCGCTTTCTAGGTAGCACAGATACGCAGTATTTT.

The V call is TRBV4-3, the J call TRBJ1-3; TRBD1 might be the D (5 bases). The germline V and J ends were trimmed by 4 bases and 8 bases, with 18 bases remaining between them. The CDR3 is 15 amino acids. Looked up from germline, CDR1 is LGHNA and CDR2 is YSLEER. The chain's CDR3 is CASSLTDSLRDTIYF. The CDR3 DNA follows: TGCGCCAGCAGCCTGACCGACAGCCTTCGGGACACCATATATTTT.

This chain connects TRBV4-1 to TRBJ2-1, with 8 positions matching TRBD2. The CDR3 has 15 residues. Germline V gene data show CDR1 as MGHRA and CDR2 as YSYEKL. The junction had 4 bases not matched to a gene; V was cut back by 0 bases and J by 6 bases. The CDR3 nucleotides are TGCGCCAGCAGCCAAGATCGCCTAGCGGGCAATGAGCAGTTCTTC. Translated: CASSQDRLAGNEQFF.

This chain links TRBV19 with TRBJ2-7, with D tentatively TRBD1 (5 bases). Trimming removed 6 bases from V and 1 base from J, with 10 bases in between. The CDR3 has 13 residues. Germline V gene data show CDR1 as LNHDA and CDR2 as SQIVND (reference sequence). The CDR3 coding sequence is TGTGCCAGTAGGAGGACAACATCCTACGAGCAGTACTTC. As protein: CASRRTTSYEQYF.

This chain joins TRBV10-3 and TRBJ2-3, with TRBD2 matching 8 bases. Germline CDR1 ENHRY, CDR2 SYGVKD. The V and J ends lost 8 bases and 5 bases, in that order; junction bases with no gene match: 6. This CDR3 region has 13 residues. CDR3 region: CAILFGRGDTQYF. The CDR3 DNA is TGTGCCATCCTATTCGGGAGGGGAGATACGCAGTATTTT.